The clone carrying this TCR beta chain was seen ten or more times. Its antigen is currently unknown. The CDR3 regions of TCR beta were amplified from RNA transcripts. Researchers ran a first-round RT-PCR on the TCR CDR3 using the HTBI primer set. A single record per CDR3 protein comes from TCRdb applying MiXCR to the multiplex PCR reads. Of 550,000 to 800,000 distinct CDR3 sequences in the sample, 15% to 20% are singletons; the top ten hold around 15%. This sample stems from a study of T cells in Graves' hyperthyroidism and ophthalmopathy. The junction had 14 bases not matched to a gene; V was cut back by 6 bases and J by 0 bases. The CDR3 contains 20 residues. Hyperthyroidism patients were newly diagnosed, had disease duration under 2 months, and were aged 18 to 65 years. Uncontrolled infection, other autoimmune disease, pregnancy or lactation barred patients from enrollment. Diagnostic decisions used clinical symptoms, serum thyroxine and TRAb, thyroid ultrasound and orbital computed tomography.

Study-wide findings and caveats: The model predicted ophthalmopathy a median roughly 6.3 months before onset.

The sample consisted of blood. The sequence derives from a man aged 50 to 60 with Graves' hyperthyroidism. V is TRBV12-3 or TRBV12-4 and J is TRBJ2-2; TRBD2 matches at 12 bases. CDR3 DNA: TGTGCCAGCAGGGCAACCCCCGGGACTAGCGGGCCCGCGAACACCGGGGAGCTGTTTTTT. It codes for CASRATPGTSGPANTGELFF.